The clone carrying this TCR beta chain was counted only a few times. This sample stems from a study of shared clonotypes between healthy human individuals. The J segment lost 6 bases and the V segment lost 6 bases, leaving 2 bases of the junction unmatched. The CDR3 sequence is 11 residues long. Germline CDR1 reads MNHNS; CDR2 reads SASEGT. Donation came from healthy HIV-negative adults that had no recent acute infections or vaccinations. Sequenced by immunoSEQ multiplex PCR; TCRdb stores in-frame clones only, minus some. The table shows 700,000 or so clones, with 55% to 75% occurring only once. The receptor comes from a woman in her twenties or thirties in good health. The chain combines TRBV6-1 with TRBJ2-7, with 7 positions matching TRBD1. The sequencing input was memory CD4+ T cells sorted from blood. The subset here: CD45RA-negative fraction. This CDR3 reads CASRRQGEQYF. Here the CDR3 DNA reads TGTGCCAGCAGGCGACAGGGCGAGCAGTACTTC.